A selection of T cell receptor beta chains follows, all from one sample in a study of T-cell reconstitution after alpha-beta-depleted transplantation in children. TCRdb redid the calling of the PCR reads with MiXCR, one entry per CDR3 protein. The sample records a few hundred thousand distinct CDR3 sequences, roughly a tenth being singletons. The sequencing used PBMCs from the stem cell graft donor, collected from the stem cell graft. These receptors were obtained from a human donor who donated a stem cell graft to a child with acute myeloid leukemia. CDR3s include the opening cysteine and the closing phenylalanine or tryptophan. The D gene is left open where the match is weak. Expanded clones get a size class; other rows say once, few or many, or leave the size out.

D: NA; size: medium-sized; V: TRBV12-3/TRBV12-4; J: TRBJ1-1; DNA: TGTGCCAGCAGTACCAGGGTTGGCACTGAAGCTTTCTTT; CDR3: CASSTRVGTEAFF
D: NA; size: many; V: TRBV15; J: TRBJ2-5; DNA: TGTGCCACCAGCAGAGAGGGTGGTGGAGAGACCCAGTACTTC; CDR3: CATSREGGGETQYF
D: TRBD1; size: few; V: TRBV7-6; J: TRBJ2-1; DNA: TGTGCCAGCAGCCTACAGGGGGGACTTAGGGATGAGCAGTTCTTC; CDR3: CASSLQGGLRDEQFF
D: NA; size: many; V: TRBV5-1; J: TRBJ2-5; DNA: TGCGCCAGCAGCCCGGGGGGGACAGGAGAGACCCAGTACTTC; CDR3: CASSPGGTGETQYF
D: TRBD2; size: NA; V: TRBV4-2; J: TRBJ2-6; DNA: TGTGCCAGCAGCCAAGGAGCGGGAGATCCTGGGGCCAACGTCCTGACTTTC; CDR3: CASSQGAGDPGANVLTF
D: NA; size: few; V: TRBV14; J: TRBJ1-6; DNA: TGTGCCAGCAGCCTAACTTCAGGGAAATCACCCCTCCACTTT; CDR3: CASSLTSGKSPLHF
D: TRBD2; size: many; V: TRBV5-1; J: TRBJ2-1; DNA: TGCGCCAGCAGCTTGGCTTTAGCGGGAGACAATGAGCAGTTCTTC; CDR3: CASSLALAGDNEQFF
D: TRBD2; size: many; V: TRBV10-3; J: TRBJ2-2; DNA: TGTGCCATCAGCCCGCTGGAGCGGGAGAACACCGGGGAGCTGTTTTTT; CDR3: CAISPLERENTGELFF
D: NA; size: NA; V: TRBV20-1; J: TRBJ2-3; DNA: TGCAGTGCTAGGCAGTCGGGCCTCACAGATACGCAGTATTTT; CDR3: CSARQSGLTDTQYF
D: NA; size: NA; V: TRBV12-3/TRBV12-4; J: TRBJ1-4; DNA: TGTGCCAGCAGTTTAGGTGGCAGGGGTATGACTAATGAAAAACTGTTTTTT; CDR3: CASSLGGRGMTNEKLFF
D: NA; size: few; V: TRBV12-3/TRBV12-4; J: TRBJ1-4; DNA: TGTGCCAGCAGTTTTTGGTTAGAAACGAATGAAAAACTGTTTTTT; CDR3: CASSFWLETNEKLFF
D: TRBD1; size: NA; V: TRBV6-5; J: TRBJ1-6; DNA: TGTGCCAGCAGTTACTGGGACAGGGAATCTAGATCACCCCTCCACTTT; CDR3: CASSYWDRESRSPLHF
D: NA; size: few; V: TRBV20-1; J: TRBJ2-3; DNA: TGCAGTGCTCGCACAGGCGTTTCCACGGATACGCAGTATTTT; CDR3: CSARTGVSTDTQYF
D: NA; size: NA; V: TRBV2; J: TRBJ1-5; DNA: TGTGCCAGCAGGGGGGGGGTTGGCAATCAGCCCCAGCATTTT; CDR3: CASRGGVGNQPQHF
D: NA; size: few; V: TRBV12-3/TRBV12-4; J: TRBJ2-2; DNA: TGTGCCAGCAGTTTCCCCCAAATGATAGCCACCGGGGAGCTGTTTTTT; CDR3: CASSFPQMIATGELFF
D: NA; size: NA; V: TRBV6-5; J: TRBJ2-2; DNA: TGTGCCAGCAGTTATTTCGGGGAGCTGTTTTTT; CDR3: CASSYFGELFF
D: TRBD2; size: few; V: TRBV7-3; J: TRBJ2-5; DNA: TGTGCCAGCAGCTCGACTAGCTGGGAGACCCAGTACTTC; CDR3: CASSSTSWETQYF
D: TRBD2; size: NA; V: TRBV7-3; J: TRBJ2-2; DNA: TGTGCCAGCAGCTTAATGGCGGGACTAGCTACCGGGGAGCTGTTTTTT; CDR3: CASSLMAGLATGELFF
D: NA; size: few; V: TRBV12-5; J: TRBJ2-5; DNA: TGTGCTAGTGTTCCGGGGATCACAGAGACCCAGTACTTC; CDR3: CASVPGITETQYF
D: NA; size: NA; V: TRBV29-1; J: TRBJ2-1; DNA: TGCAGCGTTGAGAGCCAGGGCAACTCGGCCTACAATGAGCAGTTCTTC; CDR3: CSVESQGNSAYNEQFF
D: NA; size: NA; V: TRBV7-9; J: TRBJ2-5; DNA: TGTGCCAGCAGCGATCCGGGCCTAGGGGCATACTTC; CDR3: CASSDPGLGAYF
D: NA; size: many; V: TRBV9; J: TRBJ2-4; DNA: TGTGCCAGCAGCGGAGGGGAAGGGGCAGACTTAGCCAAAAACATTCAGTACTTC; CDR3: CASSGGEGADLAKNIQYF
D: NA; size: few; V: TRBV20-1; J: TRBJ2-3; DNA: TGCAGTGCTAGAGACGCGGGACATATCCTGGATACGCAGTATTTT; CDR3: CSARDAGHILDTQYF
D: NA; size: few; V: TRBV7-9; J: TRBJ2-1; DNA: TGTGCCAGCAGCTTAGCAACGGGGTACAATGAGCAGTTCTTC; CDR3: CASSLATGYNEQFF
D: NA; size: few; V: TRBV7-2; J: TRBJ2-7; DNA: TGTGCCAGCAGCTCCACTCGGGACGCCTCCTACGAGCAGTACTTC; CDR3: CASSSTRDASYEQYF
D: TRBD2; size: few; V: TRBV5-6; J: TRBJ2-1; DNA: TGTGCCAGCAGCTTTAGGGGAACTAGCGGGCACAATGAGCAGTTCTTC; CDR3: CASSFRGTSGHNEQFF
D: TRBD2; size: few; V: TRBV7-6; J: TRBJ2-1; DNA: TGTGCCAGCAGCTTACTTCCGGGTTCAGCGGGAGGGCCGGGGGATGAGCAGTTCTTC; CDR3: CASSLLPGSAGGPGDEQFF
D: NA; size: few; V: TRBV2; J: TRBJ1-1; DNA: TGTGCCAGCAGGAGGAATGAGGACACTGAAGCTTTCTTT; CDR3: CASRRNEDTEAFF
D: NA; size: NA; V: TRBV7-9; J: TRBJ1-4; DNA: TGTGCCAGCAGCCACCGGACAGCAACTAATGAAAAACTGTTTTTT; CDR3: CASSHRTATNEKLFF
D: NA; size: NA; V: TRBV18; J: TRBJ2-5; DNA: TGTGCCAGCTCACCACCGGCCCCCCAAGAGACCCAGTACTTC; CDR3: CASSPPAPQETQYF
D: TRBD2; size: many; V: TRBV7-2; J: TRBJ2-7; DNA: TGTGCCAGCACCTGGACTAGCGGATCCTACGAGCAGTACTTC; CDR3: CASTWTSGSYEQYF
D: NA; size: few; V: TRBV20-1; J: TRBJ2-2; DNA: TGCAGTGCTGAGAAAAGTGGGCACACCGGGGAGCTGTTTTTT; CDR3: CSAEKSGHTGELFF
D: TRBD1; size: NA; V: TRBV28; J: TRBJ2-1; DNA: TGTGCCAGCAGCAGAAACAGGGGGACCTCCTACAATGAGCAGTTCTTC; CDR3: CASSRNRGTSYNEQFF
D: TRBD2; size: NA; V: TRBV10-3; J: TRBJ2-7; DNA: TGTGCCATCAGTGGGACTAGCGGGACGGTCTACGAGCAGTACTTC; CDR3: CAISGTSGTVYEQYF
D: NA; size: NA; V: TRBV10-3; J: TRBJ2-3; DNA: TGTGCCAGTCGGACTACCGACACAGATACGCAGTATTTT; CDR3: CASRTTDTDTQYF
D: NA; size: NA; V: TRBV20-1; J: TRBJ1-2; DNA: TGCAGTGCCCAAGAAGGGTCAACTAACTATGGCTACACCTTC; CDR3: CSAQEGSTNYGYTF
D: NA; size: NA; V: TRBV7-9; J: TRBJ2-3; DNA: TGTGCCAGCAGCTTAGATCTAGGACCAGATACGCAGTATTTT; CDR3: CASSLDLGPDTQYF
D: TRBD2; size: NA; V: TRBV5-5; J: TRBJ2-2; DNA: TGTGCCAGCAGATTGGAGCTAGCGGGAGGACCCGGGGAGCTGTTTTTT; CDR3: CASRLELAGGPGELFF
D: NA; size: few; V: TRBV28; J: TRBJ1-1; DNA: TGTGCCAGCAGTCCTTCGAGCAGGGGCACTGAAGCTTTCTTT; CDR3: CASSPSSRGTEAFF
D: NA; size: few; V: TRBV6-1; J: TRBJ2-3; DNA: TGTGCCAGCAGTGAAGGGTCCCTTACGGGGCCCACAGATACGCAGTATTTT; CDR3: CASSEGSLTGPTDTQYF
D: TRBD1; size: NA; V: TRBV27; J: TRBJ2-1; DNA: TGTGCCAGCAGTTTAAAGTGGGGAGACAGGGGGTTGCAGTTCTTC; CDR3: CASSLKWGDRGLQFF
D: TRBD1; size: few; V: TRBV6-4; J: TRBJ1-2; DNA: TGTGCCAGCAGTGACGGGACAGACGTCTATGGCTACACCTTC; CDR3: CASSDGTDVYGYTF
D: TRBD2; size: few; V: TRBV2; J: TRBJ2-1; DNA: TGTGCCAGCAGGGAACTAGCGGGATTGCATGGTGAGCAGTTCTTC; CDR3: CASRELAGLHGEQFF
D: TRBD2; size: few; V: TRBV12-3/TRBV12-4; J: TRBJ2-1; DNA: TGTGCCAGCAGTTTGAGGCAGATCGCGGGACTAGCGGGAGGACCCTCCTACAATGAGCAGTTCTTC; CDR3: CASSLRQIAGLAGGPSYNEQFF
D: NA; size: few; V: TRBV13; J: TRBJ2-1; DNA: TGTGCCAGCAGCCTCCCTCTCAATGAGCAGTTCTTC; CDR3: CASSLPLNEQFF
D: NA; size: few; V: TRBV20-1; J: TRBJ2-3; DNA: TGCAGTGGCAGCGCGCAGATCGATACGCAGTATTTT; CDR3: CSGSAQIDTQYF
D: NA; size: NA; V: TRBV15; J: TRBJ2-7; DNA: TGTGCCACCAGCAGAAATCCGGCGGGTCCCGAGCAGTACTTC; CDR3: CATSRNPAGPEQYF
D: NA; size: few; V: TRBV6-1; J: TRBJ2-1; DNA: TGTGCCAGCAGGCTATCGATGAGCTCCTACAATGAGCAGTTCTTC; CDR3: CASRLSMSSYNEQFF
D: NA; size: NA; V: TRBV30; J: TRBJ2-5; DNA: TGTGCCTGGAGTTTTCTAGGAGAGACCCAGTACTTC; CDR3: CAWSFLGETQYF
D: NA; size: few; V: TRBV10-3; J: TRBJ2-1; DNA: TGTGCCTCCGGGACGGCGTACAATGAGCAGTTCTTC; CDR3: CASGTAYNEQFF
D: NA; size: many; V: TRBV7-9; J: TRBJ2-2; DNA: TGTGCCAGCAGCTCACCGCAGGGCACCGGGGAGCTGTTTTTT; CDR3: CASSSPQGTGELFF
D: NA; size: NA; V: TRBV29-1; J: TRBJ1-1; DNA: TGCAGCGTCGGGAGTCTAGGGTACACTGAAGCTTTCTTT; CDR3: CSVGSLGYTEAFF
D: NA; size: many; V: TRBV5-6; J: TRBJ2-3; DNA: TGTGCCAGCAGCCAGATCGGGGGAGATACGCAGTATTTT; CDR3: CASSQIGGDTQYF